Presented here are 20 T cell receptor beta chains from one specimen sequenced in a study of blood T cell repertoires in COVID-19. The data were produced by immunoSEQ multiplex PCR, yet TCRdb's version contains in-frame clones alone and is incomplete. The data contain approximately 120,000 clones, more than 80% of them singletons. The specimen was peripheral blood. These receptors came from a human donor in a cohort sampled during active COVID-19.

This chain links TRBV19 with TRBJ1-2; the match to TRBD1 covers 8 bases. Germline CDR1 is LNHDA and CDR2 is SQIVND (reference sequence). The CDR3 is made up of 14 amino acids. The trim removed 4 bases at V and 2 bases at J, leaving 3 bases unmatched. This CDR3 is CASSTQGANYGYTF. CDR3 bases: TGTGCCAGTAGTACCCAGGGGGCGAACTATGGCTACACCTTC.

The chain combines TRBV2 with TRBJ1-4, with 8 bases that match TRBD1. Germline loops: CDR1 SNHLY, CDR2 FYNNEI. The J segment lost 2 bases and the V segment lost 5 bases, leaving 22 bases of the junction unmatched. The length of the CDR3 is 21 residues. The CDR3 spells CASSLLPRQGRVHGTNEKLFF. The CDR3 DNA follows: TGTGCCAGCAGTCTACTCCCCCGACAGGGGCGGGTCCATGGGACTAATGAAAAACTGTTTTTT.

The V gene is TRBV6-5, the J gene TRBJ2-1, with D hard to call. Germline assignment: CDR1 MNHEY and CDR2 SVGAGI. The CDR3 contains 11 residues. Between the trimmed V and J ends, which lost 6 bases and 7 bases, there was a span of 7 bases. CDR3 residues: CASRAVNEQFF. CDR3 nucleotides: TGTGCCAGCAGGGCTGTGAATGAGCAGTTCTTC.

V and J are TRBV11-1 and TRBJ1-2; TRBD1 aligns across 7 bases. Trimming at V came to 5 bases and at J to 4 bases, leaving 4 bases not matched to a gene. The CDR3 consists of 13 residues. Germline V gives CDR1 SGHAT, CDR2 FQDESV (reference sequence). The CDR3 bases are TGTGCCAGCAGCCGACAGGGTCCCTATGGCTACACCTTC. Translated: CASSRQGPYGYTF.

The rearrangement uses TRBV6-5 and TRBJ2-1; D perhaps matches TRBD2 (5 bases). The CDR3 has 15 amino acids. Per germline, CDR1 MNHEY and CDR2 SVGAGI. Trimming took 6 bases from V and 7 from J, leaving 19 bases between them. CDR3 DNA sequence: TGTGCCAGCAGCCTAAGACACGGAGGTACGAATGAGCAGTTCTTC. Translated: CASSLRHGGTNEQFF.

The CDR3 coding sequence is TGTGCCAGCAGTATCCCGGTCTGGGGGGTAATTGAATCGGACACCATATATTTT. Protein sequence: CASSIPVWGVIESDTIYF. The chain joins TRBV28 to TRBJ1-3, with D perhaps TRBD1 (5 bases). The CDR3 contains 18 residues. The germline V gene encodes CDR1 MDHEN and CDR2 SYDVKM. Trimming removed 5 bases at V and 8 bases at J, with 28 bases between.

The V and J genes are TRBV5-1 and TRBJ2-7; 7 bases align to TRBD1. This CDR3 spans 14 amino acids. The J segment lost 0 bases and the V segment lost 4 bases, leaving 4 bases of the junction unmatched. Looked up from germline, CDR1 is SGHRS and CDR2 is YFSETQ. Here the CDR3 reads CASSQGQSSYEQYF. In DNA form, the CDR3 reads TGCGCCAGCAGCCAGGGACAGTCCTCCTACGAGCAGTACTTC.

CDR3 protein: CASSPLGRPGEQYF. In nucleotides, the CDR3 is TGTGCCAGCTCACCACTTGGTAGACCAGGCGAGCAGTACTTC. V gene TRBV18 combines with J gene TRBJ2-7, with D unresolved. The CDR3 is made up of 14 amino acids. Trimming stripped 1 base from V and 6 bases from J, with 13 bases between. Looked up from germline, CDR1 is KGHSH and CDR2 is LQKENI.

The chain employs TRBV5-1 and TRBJ2-2; 7 bases are a match to TRBD1. The germline V gene encodes CDR1 SGHRS and CDR2 YFSETQ. CDR3 length: 14 residues. V trimming: 5 bases; J trimming: 4 bases; junction bases outside the gene matches: 5. The CDR3 here is CASRIRDSTGELFF. For the CDR3, the DNA is TGCGCCAGCAGGATCCGGGACAGCACCGGGGAGCTGTTTTTT.

The CDR3 nucleotides read TGTGCCAGCAGCCCAGGGGCAGAAGCTTTCTTT. Translating gives CASSPGAEAFF. The chain carries TRBV6-5 and TRBJ1-1; D is perhaps TRBD1 (6 bases). The CDR3 runs to 11 residues. Per the germline V gene, CDR1 is MNHEY and CDR2 is SVGAGI. V was clipped by 6 bases and J by 8 bases, with 10 bases between them.

In its sample, this clone was seen once. The gene calls are TRBV18 and TRBJ1-3, with TRBD1 as a possible D gene (6 bases). V lost 1 base and J lost 0, with 13 bases in between. CDR1 is KGHSH and CDR2 is LQKENI in the germline V gene. This CDR3 is built from 17 residues. CDR3 nucleotide sequence: TGTGCCAGCTCACCACTTATAGGACAGAACTCTGGAAACACCATATATTTT. Translating gives CASSPLIGQNSGNTIYF.

This chain connects TRBV5-1 to TRBJ2-4; TRBD1 matches 8 bases. V gave up 3 bases and J gave up 2 bases; unmatched junction bases: 16. The CDR3 is made up of 19 amino acids. Germline CDR1 is SGHRS and CDR2 is YFSETQ. CDR3 protein: CASSYGPQGAEGSKNIQYF. CDR3 nucleotides: TGCGCCAGCAGCTATGGCCCCCAGGGGGCGGAGGGGTCCAAAAACATTCAGTACTTC.

A single count supports this clone. The chain employs TRBV6-6 and TRBJ2-7; 9 bases fit TRBD1. The CDR3 length is 14 residues. J gave up 5 bases and V 4 bases, and 6 bases lay outside the gene matches. Germline CDR1 and CDR2: MNHNY and SVGAGI (reference sequence). CDR3 loop: CASSSGTGSHEQYF. In DNA, the CDR3 is TGTGCCAGCAGTTCCGGGACAGGGTCCCACGAGCAGTACTTC.

The chain links TRBV10-3 to TRBJ2-1; no clear D gene. CDR3 length equals 16 residues. Between the trimmed V and J ends, which lost 0 bases and 6 bases, there was a span of 15 bases. The V gene's germline CDR1 is ENHRY and CDR2 SYGVKD. In DNA, the CDR3 is TGTGCCATCAGTGAGTCGACTGGGTCATCCACCAATGAGCAGTTCTTC. Translating it yields CAISESTGSSTNEQFF.

V gene TRBV15 combines with J gene TRBJ1-5, with D uncertain. CDR3 length equals 13 residues. Germline V lookup: CDR1 LNHNV, CDR2 YYDKDF (reference sequence). The V and J ends lost 0 bases and 11 bases respectively, with 11 bases between them. CDR3 residues: CATSRDTPGAQHF. CDR3 bases: TGTGCCACCAGCAGAGATACTCCCGGGGCCCAGCATTTT.

The chain couples TRBV3-1 (or the pseudogene TRBV3-2) to TRBJ1-2; TRBD1 agrees at 8 bases. The CDR3 sequence is 14 residues long. V shed 4 bases and J 8 bases; nucleotides not matched to a gene: 9. Germline V CDR1 and CDR2: LGHDT, YNNKEL (reference sequence). CDR3 bases: TGTGCCAGCAGCCGAGGGGACAGGTTGGGGGGCTACACCTTC. Its protein is CASSRGDRLGGYTF.

The CDR3 loop reads CASSFGRRLGDTQYF. CDR3 coding DNA: TGTGCCAGCAGCTTCGGGCGGAGGCTGGGGGATACGCAGTATTTT. The chain uses TRBV7-2 and TRBJ2-3; D perhaps matches TRBD2 (5 bases). Germline CDR1 is SGHTA and CDR2 is FQGNSA. The V end was cut by 3 bases, the J end by 6 bases, with 16 bases between. The CDR3 runs to 15 residues.

The chain is built from TRBV11-2 and TRBJ1-1, with no clear D. Germline lookup yields CDR1 SGHAT and CDR2 FQNNGV. V lost 0 bases, J lost 5 bases, and 7 bases lay in between. This CDR3 is 13 amino acids long. The CDR3 loop is CASSLESKTEAFF. CDR3 sequence (DNA): TGTGCCAGCAGCTTAGAAAGCAAGACTGAAGCTTTCTTT. Using reference TRBV11-2 and TRBJ1-1 for the parts outside the CDR3, the full variable domain is EAGVAQSPRYKIIEKRQSVAFWCNPISGHATLYWYQQILGQGPKLLIQFQNNGVVDDSQLPKDRFSAERLKGVDSTLKIQPAKLEDSAVYLCASSLESKTEAFFGQGTRLTVV.

The V call is TRBV10-3, the J call TRBJ2-4, with TRBD1 matching 7 bases. The CDR3 spans 16 residues. The trim removed 5 bases at V and 0 bases at J, leaving 7 bases unmatched. CDR1 is ENHRY and CDR2 is SYGVKD in the germline V gene. The CDR3 DNA reads TGTGCCATCAGTTCCGGGACAGCTCTAGCCAAAAACATTCAGTACTTC. This gives the protein CAISSGTALAKNIQYF.

CDR3 amino acids: CASSERVLGGSNSPLHF. Written as DNA, the CDR3 is TGTGCCAGCAGTGAACGTGTCTTAGGGGGATCTAATTCACCCCTCCACTTT. V is TRBV2 and J is TRBJ1-6, with TRBD1 as a possible D gene (6 bases). Trimming cost V 2 bases and J 6 bases, with 17 bases left between them. The CDR3 runs 17 residues. Per germline, CDR1 SNHLY and CDR2 FYNNEI.